These 8 T cell receptor beta chains came from one sample sequenced in a study of CD8 T cells in ankylosing spondylitis. Study-level findings and limits: What seemed typical of ankylosing spondylitis blood was a TCR beta motif built from 8 or 9 highly homologous variants.

MiXCR, applied by TCRdb to the 5' RACE reads, yields one record per CDR3 protein. The data contain about 440,000 distinct CDR3 sequences, more than 15% of them singletons. These receptors' targets are unknown. Material for sequencing was blood, either unsorted or a sorted T cell fraction (not recorded which). These receptors were obtained from a male donor with ankylosing spondylitis.

The chain combines TRBV6-1 with TRBJ2-1; D gene ambiguous. This CDR3 comprises 18 residues. CDR1 and CDR2 from the germline V gene are MNHNS and SASEGT. The ends were cut back, 6 bases at V and 0 bases at J, with 21 bases in the middle. As DNA, the CDR3 is TGTGCCAGCAGCCGACCGCTCTTAGACCCTAGCTCCTACAATGAGCAGTTCTTC. Translating it yields CASSRPLLDPSSYNEQFF.

This clonotype occurred a few times. The J gene is TRBJ2-7, the V gene TRBV20-1; D possibly corresponds to TRBD1 (6 bases). CDR1 DFQATT and CDR2 SNEGSKA come from the germline V gene (reference sequence). V gave up 3 bases and J gave up 6 bases, with 15 bases separating them. CDR3 length: 13 amino acids. The CDR3 protein is CSARRQGIGEQYF. As DNA, the CDR3 is TGCAGTGCTAGGCGTCAGGGGATTGGCGAGCAGTACTTC.

This clonotype was seen a handful of times. Here the CDR3 DNA reads TGCAGTGCTAGAGATTATGGGCAGTTATGGGAGTTCTTC. It encodes CSARDYGQLWEFF. The chain joins TRBV20-1 to TRBJ2-1; D unresolved. Trimming stripped 0 bases from V and 14 bases from J, with 17 bases between. CDR1 DFQATT and CDR2 SNEGSKA come from the germline V gene (reference sequence). This CDR3 has 13 amino acids.

This clonotype was counted only a few times. The V gene is TRBV20-1, the J gene TRBJ1-1; 8 nucleotides line up with TRBD1. CDR1 and CDR2 (germline): DFQATT, SNEGSKA (reference sequence). The CDR3 consists of 13 residues. V was pared by 2 bases and J by 8 bases, with 7 bases of the junction left unmatched. CDR3 sequence reads: CSARPRNRGEAFF. The CDR3 nucleotides read TGCAGTGCTAGACCCCGAAACAGGGGGGAAGCTTTCTTT.

This clonotype was counted a few times. This rearrangement joins TRBV12-3 or TRBV12-4 to TRBJ1-6; no clear D. The ends were cut back, 7 bases at V and 12 bases at J, with 13 bases in the middle. The CDR3 spans 12 residues. The DNA for the CDR3 is TGTGCCAGCACTATCCTTGGGTTACCCCTCCACTTT. Protein product: CASTILGLPLHF.

The chain employs TRBV6-5 and TRBJ2-5; unclear D gene. The CDR3 consists of 13 residues. The V end was cut by 0 bases, the J end by 7 bases, with 9 bases between. Germline V gives CDR1 MNHEY, CDR2 SVGAGI. In nucleotides, the CDR3 is TGTGCCAGCAGTTACTCGAAGGCTGGGACCCAGTACTTC. It is translated as CASSYSKAGTQYF.

The rearrangement joins TRBV4-2 to TRBJ2-2, with TRBD2 identical over 9 bases. The CDR3 is made up of 15 amino acids. The germline V gene encodes CDR1 LGHNA and CDR2 YNFKEQ. J was trimmed by 4 bases and V by 5 bases; bases with no gene match: 5. In nucleotides, the CDR3 is TGTGCCAGCAGCTCTAGCGGGGTAGCCACCGGGGAGCTGTTTTTT. As protein: CASSSSGVATGELFF.

This clonotype was counted a few times. This chain joins TRBV29-1 and TRBJ2-5; D is unresolved. Trimming pared 4 bases from V and 1 base from J, leaving 16 bases between. The CDR3 spans 15 residues. Germline CDR1 reads SQVTM; CDR2 reads ANQGSEA. CDR3 nucleotide sequence: TGCAGCGTTGCCTCCTGGCGCAGGACCCAAGAGACCCAGTACTTC. It translates to CSVASWRRTQETQYF.